This T cell receptor (beta chain) stems from a study of T cells in localized non-small cell lung cancer. A word on this clone: The antigen is not known.

Sequenced by immunoSEQ multiplex PCR; TCRdb stores in-frame clones only, minus some. The top ten hold roughly 10% of the sample, which has about a thousand clones, just over 20% seen once. The sampled adjacent lung lay at least 2 cm from the tumor margin and showed no atypia. Whole-study results and caveats: Peak T cell clonality was found in uninvolved adjacent lung, exceeding tumor.

Trimming removed 6 bases at V and 0 bases at J, with 12 bases between. From germline, CDR1 is MGHDK and CDR2 SYGVNS. The CDR3 has 15 amino acids. The receptor was isolated from a man aged 35 to 70 with stage III squamous cell lung carcinoma. The V call is TRBV25-1, the J call TRBJ1-3; D gene unclear. The starting material was normal lung tissue next to the tumor, obtained before any cancer treatment. CDR3 bases: TGTGCCAGCAGCCCAGGCATCCTCTCTGGAAACACCATATATTTT. Translated, it gives CASSPGILSGNTIYF.